One and the same sample provided the 29 T cell receptor beta chains below, sequenced in a study of brain T cells in children with intractable seizures. Described time point: blood from clinic visit 5 months post-surgery; TSC patient then seizure free. Using immunoSEQ multiplex PCR, the repertoire was profiled, and TCRdb retains in-frame clones only, with some absent. The table lists about 340,000 clones, nearly 95% of them singletons. Sequencing was performed on peripheral blood, taken around 5 months after surgery. These receptors were taken from a boy in the first two years of life with tuberous sclerosis and intractable seizures.

In regard to this clone: The sample carries other DNA sequences with the same CDR3. The V gene is TRBV3-1 (or the pseudogene TRBV3-2), the J gene TRBJ2-7; 11 nucleotides agree with TRBD2. CDR1 is LGHDT and CDR2 is YNNKEL in the germline V gene (reference sequence). The ends lost 3 bases at V and 2 bases at J; junction bases unmatched: 0. The CDR3 covers 14 residues. The CDR3 region has the DNA TGTGCCAGCAGCCAGGGACTAGCGGCCTACGAGCAGTACTTC. It translates to CASSQGLAAYEQYF.

The CDR3 is CASSSGKSGEQYF. For the CDR3, the DNA is TGTGCCAGCAGCTCAGGCAAATCGGGCGAGCAGTACTTC. The V call is TRBV11-3, the J call TRBJ2-7, with no clear D. The V end was cut by 4 bases, the J end by 6 bases, with 13 bases between. CDR3 length: 13 residues. Germline V gene data show CDR1 as SGHNT and CDR2 as YENEEA.

The chain is built from TRBV19 and TRBJ2-1, with TRBD1 matching over 10 bases. There are 15 residues in the CDR3. Germline V CDR1 and CDR2: LNHDA, SQIVND (reference sequence). The junction had 5 bases not matched to a gene; V was cut back by 3 bases and J by 6 bases. This chain's CDR3 is CASSIEWTGGNEQFF. In DNA form, the CDR3 reads TGTGCCAGTAGTATCGAATGGACAGGGGGCAATGAGCAGTTCTTC.

The chain joins TRBV6-1 to TRBJ1-5; tentative D call: TRBD1 (6 bases). This CDR3 has 14 residues. V was cut by 1 base and J by 7 bases, with 11 bases left in between. In germline, CDR1 is MNHNS, CDR2 SASEGT. CDR3 coding DNA: TGTGCCAGCAGTGAAGACGGGGGCAGGCAGCCCCAGCATTTT. Its translation is CASSEDGGRQPQHF.

The chain is built from TRBV14 and TRBJ1-2, with D unclear. V lost 1 base, J lost 0 bases, and 12 bases lay in between. CDR1 and CDR2 from the germline V gene are SGHDN and FVKESK. This CDR3 comprises 16 residues. CDR3 amino acids: CASSQGSLVSNYGYTF. CDR3 coding DNA: TGTGCCAGCAGCCAAGGATCTCTCGTATCTAACTATGGCTACACCTTC.

The chain recombines TRBV19 with TRBJ1-1; 11 positions match TRBD1. V lost 8 bases, J lost 3 bases, and 11 bases stayed unmatched. This CDR3 contains 16 residues. From germline, CDR1 is LNHDA and CDR2 SQIVND (reference sequence). The DNA for the CDR3 is TGTGCCAGTTCGGACAGGGGGCGCGGGACGGACACTGAAGCTTTCTTT. Its protein product is CASSDRGRGTDTEAFF.

This clone was observed a single time. The V and J genes are TRBV6-9 and TRBJ2-2, with D perhaps matching TRBD1 (6 bases). CDR1 and CDR2 (germline): MNHGY, SVAAGI. The CDR3 is made up of 16 amino acids. V lost 0 bases, J lost 1 base, and 9 bases lay in between. The CDR3 spells CASSYSGQKNTGELFF. The CDR3, as DNA: TGTGCCAGCAGTTATTCTGGACAGAAGAACACCGGGGAGCTGTTTTTT.

This chain uses TRBV19 with TRBJ2-1; D is ambiguous. CDR1 and CDR2 from the germline V gene are LNHDA and SQIVND (reference sequence). This CDR3 is 14 amino acids long. The germline V and J ends were trimmed by 6 bases and 5 bases, with 14 bases remaining between them. The CDR3 region is CASRPTGPNNEQFF. In DNA form, the CDR3 reads TGTGCCAGTAGGCCCACGGGCCCAAACAATGAGCAGTTCTTC.

CDR3 nucleotide sequence: TGTGCCAGCAGCCTGCTGGAGCAATGGGGGACTAGCGGGAGCCACGAGCAGTACTTC. Protein: CASSLLEQWGTSGSHEQYF. The chain recombines TRBV5-6 with TRBJ2-7, with TRBD2 identical over 14 bases. Trimming at V came to 4 bases and at J to 5 bases, leaving 17 bases not matched to a gene. CDR1 is SGHDT, CDR2 YYEEEE, per germline. The CDR3 is 19 amino acids.

The genes are TRBV5-4 and TRBJ1-2; no clear D. The CDR3 covers 15 residues. Between the trimmed V and J ends, which lost 0 bases and 6 bases, there was a span of 15 bases. Germline-derived CDR1 and CDR2 are SGHNT and YYREEE (reference sequence). Here the CDR3 reads CASSLDGRPSHGYTF. CDR3 DNA: TGTGCCAGCAGCTTGGATGGCAGGCCGTCGCATGGCTACACCTTC.

This chain connects TRBV10-3 to TRBJ1-2; a possible D gene is TRBD1 (6 bases). Germline lookup yields CDR1 ENHRY and CDR2 SYGVKD. This CDR3 region has 11 residues. V lost 8 bases and J lost 2, with 6 bases in between. The CDR3 here is CAIGTNYGYTF. CDR3 bases: TGTGCCATCGGGACAAACTATGGCTACACCTTC.

The chain is built from TRBV5-6 and TRBJ2-2; tentative D call: TRBD2 (5 bases). CDR1 and CDR2 from the germline V gene are SGHDT and YYEEEE. Trimming cost V 4 bases and J 2 bases, with 15 bases left between them. This CDR3 contains 16 residues. The CDR3 bases are TGTGCCAGCAGCCTGGAGCTGGGAGCCAACACCGGGGAGCTGTTTTTT. Amino acid sequence: CASSLELGANTGELFF.

The chain is built from TRBV13 and TRBJ1-1; D is undetermined. The V end lost 3 bases, the J end lost 1 base, and 9 bases lay between the germline ends. Germline CDR1 is PRHDT and CDR2 is FYEKMQ (reference sequence). The CDR3 loop spans 14 amino acids. This CDR3 is CASSFHHTNTEAFF. The CDR3 DNA reads as TGTGCCAGCAGCTTTCACCACACGAACACTGAAGCTTTCTTT.

The rearrangement uses TRBV3-1 (or the pseudogene TRBV3-2) and TRBJ1-2; 12 bases are shared with TRBD1. The CDR3 runs 16 residues. The V and J ends lost 4 bases and 8 bases, in that order; junction bases with no gene match: 11. Germline V gene sequence: CDR1 LGHDT, CDR2 YNNKEL (reference sequence). CDR3 residues: CASSPWDRGRKGGYTF. The CDR3 DNA sequence: TGTGCCAGCAGCCCCTGGGACAGGGGGCGCAAGGGGGGCTACACCTTC.

The chain is built from TRBV28 and TRBJ2-7; weak D call: TRBD2 (5 bases). The CDR3 covers 14 residues. Per germline, CDR1 MDHEN and CDR2 SYDVKM. The V and J ends lost 5 bases and 3 bases respectively, with 14 bases between them. The CDR3 loop is CASSKYGVGYEQYF. The CDR3 region has the DNA TGTGCCAGCAGTAAATACGGGGTAGGCTACGAGCAGTACTTC.

The V and J genes are TRBV9 and TRBJ2-1; 7 bases line up with TRBD2. The ends lost 0 bases at V and 5 bases at J; junction bases unmatched: 8. There are 16 residues in the CDR3. Germline V gene lookup returns CDR1 SGDLS and CDR2 YYNGEE. The CDR3 nucleotides read TGTGCCAGCAGCGTAGACGGCGGGAGCACCCACAATGAGCAGTTCTTC. Protein: CASSVDGGSTHNEQFF.

The rearrangement links TRBV11-2 to TRBJ2-1; D unclear. Germline loops: CDR1 SGHAT, CDR2 FQNNGV. The CDR3 runs 14 residues. The ends were cut back, 2 bases at V and 2 bases at J, with 7 bases in the middle. In nucleotides, the CDR3 is TGTGCCAGCAGCTTATCGAGCGCCTACAATGAGCAGTTCTTC. Residues: CASSLSSAYNEQFF.

The gene calls are TRBV30 and TRBJ1-1; no definite D call. The V and J ends lost 4 bases and 0 bases respectively, with 12 bases between them. The CDR3 contains 14 residues. The V gene's germline CDR1 is GTSNPN and CDR2 SVGIG (reference sequence). CDR3 in DNA: TGTGCCTGGAAGGTTATGGAGGTGAACACTGAAGCTTTCTTT. Its translation is CAWKVMEVNTEAFF.

This rearrangement joins TRBV12-1 to TRBJ1-1; TRBD1, the D gene given by the table, was not confirmed from the DNA. TRBV12-1 is given as a pseudogene. The CDR3 consists of 19 residues. Here the CDR3 reads CASTKKPGQGVCRTTEAFF. In DNA form, the CDR3 reads TGTGCCAGCACCAAAAAACCGGGACAGGGAGTATGTCGGACCACTGAAGCTTTCTTT.

The CDR3 region is CAISAFKGAGNTIYF. The CDR3 bases are TGTGCCATCAGTGCTTTTAAGGGGGCTGGAAACACCATATATTTT. This chain joins TRBV10-3 and TRBJ1-3; possibly TRBD1 for D (6 bases). Germline loops: CDR1 ENHRY, CDR2 SYGVKD. The CDR3 is 15 amino acids. V lost 4 bases to trimming and J lost 2 bases, with 12 bases between them.

This clone was counted once. V and J are TRBV28 and TRBJ2-5, with D unresolved. CDR1 MDHEN and CDR2 SYDVKM come from the germline V gene. The V gene lost 3 bases and the J gene lost 5 bases, with 19 bases spanning the gap. The CDR3 has 16 amino acids. CDR3 in amino acids: CASSFIQDPIGETQYF. In DNA, the CDR3 is TGTGCCAGCAGTTTTATCCAGGACCCGATCGGGGAGACCCAGTACTTC.

This clone has only one observation. The chain uses TRBV5-1 and TRBJ2-2; tentative D call: TRBD2 (5 bases). Germline V CDR1 and CDR2: SGHRS, YFSETQ. The CDR3 spans 16 residues. Trimming took off 0 bases at V and 0 bases at J, with 9 bases between the two ends. The CDR3, as DNA: TGCGCCAGCAGCTTGGTTCTAGCAGCGAACACCGGGGAGCTGTTTTTT. This codes for CASSLVLAANTGELFF.

The V call is TRBV9, the J call TRBJ1-1, with a possible D match to TRBD1 (5 bases). The CDR3 length is 16 residues. Per germline, CDR1 SGDLS and CDR2 YYNGEE. V lost 0 bases and J 0 bases, leaving 12 bases between the germline ends. In DNA, the CDR3 is TGTGCCAGCAGCGTAGGAGTGGGGCGACTGAACACTGAAGCTTTCTTT. Its translation is CASSVGVGRLNTEAFF.

The CDR3 reads CASSLRALEGELFF. CDR3 DNA sequence: TGCGCCAGCAGCTTGAGAGCTCTAGAAGGGGAGCTGTTTTTT. This chain connects TRBV5-1 to TRBJ2-2; D is unclear. The ends were cut back, 1 base at V and 8 bases at J, with 12 bases in the middle. The V gene's germline CDR1 is SGHRS and CDR2 YFSETQ. The CDR3 is made up of 14 amino acids.

This chain connects TRBV29-1 to TRBJ2-1; no clear D gene. The CDR3 sequence is 11 residues long. The germline CDR1 and CDR2 sequences are SQVTM and ANQGSEA. The V end was cut by 6 bases, the J end by 7 bases, with 10 bases between. CDR3 protein: CSVDTRNEQFF. The CDR3 coding sequence is TGCAGCGTGGATACAAGAAATGAGCAGTTCTTC.

The chain carries TRBV7-9 and TRBJ1-3; D possibly corresponds to TRBD1 (5 bases). Germline assignment: CDR1 SEHNR and CDR2 FQNEAQ (reference sequence). Deletions cut 1 base from V and 0 bases from J, with 13 bases between. CDR3 size: 17 residues. As DNA, the CDR3 is TGTGCCAGCAGCTTAGTAGCAGGGCTCAACTCTGGAAACACCATATATTTT. Translated, it gives CASSLVAGLNSGNTIYF.

J is TRBJ1-2 and V is TRBV4-1, with 7 bases identical to TRBD1. V trimming: 4 bases; J trimming: 2 bases; junction bases outside the gene matches: 1. This CDR3 comprises 13 residues. CDR1 is MGHRA and CDR2 is YSYEKL in the germline V gene. Here the CDR3 reads CASSPGQNYGYTF. In DNA form, the CDR3 reads TGCGCCAGCAGCCCGGGACAGAACTATGGCTACACCTTC.

This chain joins TRBV10-3 and TRBJ2-2; the match to TRBD1 covers 7 bases. Looked up from germline, CDR1 is ENHRY and CDR2 is SYGVKD. With V trimmed by 6 bases and J by 0 bases, 4 bases remained unmatched. This CDR3 has 15 residues. The DNA of the CDR3 is TGTGCCATCAGGGGGACAGCTGCGAACACCGGGGAGCTGTTTTTT. This translates into CAIRGTAANTGELFF.

The rearrangement uses TRBV28 and TRBJ1-1; D is perhaps TRBD1 (5 bases). From germline, CDR1 is MDHEN and CDR2 SYDVKM. V was shortened by 5 bases and J by 0 bases, with 13 bases between the two germline ends. The CDR3 loop spans 15 amino acids. CDR3 in DNA: TGTGCCAGCAGTGGCCAGGGACTACTGAACACTGAAGCTTTCTTT. This codes for CASSGQGLLNTEAFF. Filled out from reference TRBV28 and TRBJ1-1, the complete variable domain reads DVKVTQSSRYLVKRTGEKVFLECVQDMDHENMFWYRQDPGLGLRLIYFSYDVKMKEKGDIPEGYSVSREKKERFSLILESASTNQTSMYLCASSGQGLLNTEAFFGQGTRLTVV.